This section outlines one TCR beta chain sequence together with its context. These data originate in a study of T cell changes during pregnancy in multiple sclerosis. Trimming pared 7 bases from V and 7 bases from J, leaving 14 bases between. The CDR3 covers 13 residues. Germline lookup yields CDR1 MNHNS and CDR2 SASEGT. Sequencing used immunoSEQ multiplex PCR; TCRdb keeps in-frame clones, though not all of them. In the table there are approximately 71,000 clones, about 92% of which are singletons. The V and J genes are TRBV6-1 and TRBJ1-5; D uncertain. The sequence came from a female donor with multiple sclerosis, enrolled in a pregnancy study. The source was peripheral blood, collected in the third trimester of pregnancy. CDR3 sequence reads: CASKAGNGQPQHF. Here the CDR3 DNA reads TGTGCCAGCAAGGCGGGGAACGGCCAGCCCCAGCATTTT.